This is a list of T cell receptor beta chains from one sample in a study of cytomegalovirus exposure and HLA in healthy donors. Assay used: immunoSEQ multiplex PCR; TCRdb lists only in-frame clones, some missing. Among some 170,000 clones, about 75% were seen once, and the ten largest hold less than 8%. Sequencing was performed on PBMCs. Every receptor here comes from a man between 35 and 55 years old in good health and CMV-seropositive. Both conserved end residues are trimmed from each CDR3.

>TRBJ1-1|TRBV6-6
ASSQGTEAF
>TRBJ1-1|TRBV7-3
ASSRTGPGTEAF
>TRBJ2-3|TRBV5-1
ASSPRDRNKLSTDTQY
>TRBJ1-1|TRBV6-6
ASTPSRGNTEAF
>TRBJ2-2|TRBV6-1
ASRLTGITGELF
>TRBJ2-7|TRBV6-5
ASKRGASGYEQY
>TRBJ2-7|TRBV14
ASSQFSYEQY
>TRBJ2-7|TRBV7-9
ASSLDGPYEQY
>TRBJ1-2|TRBV6-5
ASSYEGAGYGYT
>TRBJ2-1|TRBV6-5
ASTPGGQYNEQF
>TRBJ2-1|TRBV19
ASRQRDRYNEQF
>TRBJ1-2|TRBV5-5
ASSWGTGYYGYT
>TRBJ1-4|TRBV29-1
ASAGANEKLF
>TRBJ2-5|TRBV5-1
ASSGGQQETQY
>TRBJ2-1|TRBV6-5
ASSYSVGVYNEQF
>TRBJ1-1|TRBV12-5
ASGLGHMNTEAF
>TRBJ2-3|TRBV29-1
SVEEVASGSGDTQY
>TRBJ2-7|TRBV5-1
ASSLVPGGYNEQY
>TRBJ2-7|TRBV14
ASSQAGAYEQY
>TRBJ2-3|TRBV5-1
ASSPGTSGRGSTDTQY